These 20 T cell receptor beta chains originate from one sample sequenced in a study of blood T cell repertoires in COVID-19. Only in-frame clones appear in the TCRdb table, and some are missing; sequencing was by immunoSEQ multiplex PCR. This table has about 360,000 clones, 65% to 90% appearing once. Sequenced material: peripheral blood. All receptors derive from an older woman with COVID-19, enrolled during active disease.

This chain links TRBV18 with TRBJ1-4, with D possibly matching TRBD1 (5 bases). The CDR3 spans 14 residues. Trimming took off 5 bases at V and 0 bases at J, with 7 bases between the two ends. From germline, CDR1 is KGHSH and CDR2 LQKENI. The CDR3 spells CASSSTATNEKLFF. The CDR3 bases are TGTGCCAGCTCATCGACAGCAACTAATGAAAAACTGTTTTTT.

The genes are TRBV9 and TRBJ1-2, with 9 bases matching TRBD1. The junction had 5 bases not matched to a gene; V was cut back by 6 bases and J by 8 bases. The V gene's germline CDR1 is SGDLS and CDR2 YYNGEE. The CDR3 consists of 12 residues. The CDR3, as DNA: TGTGCCAGCACGGGGACAGGGTGGGGCTACACCTTC. It encodes CASTGTGWGYTF.

The chain joins TRBV18 to TRBJ1-2; 10 bases line up with TRBD1. The CDR3 has 14 residues. J was trimmed by 8 bases and V by 2 bases; bases with no gene match: 5. Germline lookup yields CDR1 KGHSH and CDR2 LQKENI. The CDR3 sequence is CASSPVGQGGGYTF. CDR3 DNA sequence: TGTGCCAGCTCACCAGTCGGACAGGGGGGCGGCTACACCTTC. The entire variable domain, with the rest obtained from reference TRBV18 and TRBJ1-2, is as follows: NAGVMQNPRHLVRRRGQEARLRCSPMKGHSHVYWYRQLPEEGLKFMVYLQKENIIDESGMPKERFSAEFPKEGPSILRIQQVVRGDSAAYFCASSPVGQGGGYTFGSGTRLTVV.

The chain carries TRBV15 and TRBJ2-7; TRBD1 matches at 8 bases. With 0 bases clipped from V and 2 bases from J, the junction kept 9 bases outside the gene matches. CDR3 size: 17 residues. Germline CDR1 and CDR2: LNHNV and YYDKDF (reference sequence). DNA for the CDR3: TGTGCCACCAGCAGAGATCTCAGTGGGACAGGCCCCTACGAGCAGTACTTC. It encodes CATSRDLSGTGPYEQYF.

This clone was seen a handful of times. The chain uses TRBV19 and TRBJ1-1; no firm D call. Per germline, CDR1 LNHDA and CDR2 SQIVND (reference sequence). The CDR3 consists of 16 residues. The ends were cut back, 1 base at V and 3 bases at J, with 15 bases in the middle. In DNA, the CDR3 is TGTGCCAGTAGTATAGGTTTCGGGCGGGCTCACACTGAAGCTTTCTTT. Its protein is CASSIGFGRAHTEAFF.

This chain joins TRBV19 and TRBJ1-2, with 7 bases identical to TRBD1. The ends lost 5 bases at V and 4 bases at J; junction bases unmatched: 7. Per germline, CDR1 LNHDA and CDR2 SQIVND (reference sequence). The CDR3 is made up of 14 amino acids. CDR3 coding DNA: TGTGCCAGTAGTTCCAGGGGGGAATTCTATGGCTACACCTTC. Protein: CASSSRGEFYGYTF.

The chain links TRBV7-8 to TRBJ2-1, with 8 bases matching TRBD1. Germline assignment: CDR1 SGHVS and CDR2 FQNEAQ. This CDR3 has 15 amino acids. The J segment lost 8 bases and the V segment lost 5 bases, leaving 11 bases of the junction unmatched. Written as DNA, the CDR3 is TGTGCCAGCAGCACCCGAGGGACAGGCTGGGATGAGCAGTTCTTC. This gives the protein CASSTRGTGWDEQFF.

This chain joins TRBV5-1 and TRBJ1-6; 7 positions agree with TRBD1. The V segment lost 0 bases and the J segment 4 bases; nucleotides outside the gene matches: 1. Germline CDR1 SGHRS, CDR2 YFSETQ. This CDR3 has 15 amino acids. CDR3 loop: CASSLGQGYNSPLHF. The CDR3 nucleotides read TGCGCCAGCAGCTTGGGACAGGGATATAATTCACCCCTCCACTTT.

The chain is built from TRBV5-8 and TRBJ2-1; 8 nucleotides line up with TRBD2. The CDR3 has 15 residues. V shed 1 base and J 5 bases; nucleotides not matched to a gene: 5. CDR1 SGHTS and CDR2 YDEGEE come from the germline V gene. The CDR3 DNA sequence: TGTGCCAGCAGCTTGATGCGGGGGGTAGACAATGAGCAGTTCTTC. It translates to CASSLMRGVDNEQFF.

The gene calls are TRBV7-8 and TRBJ2-3, with D unresolved. V lost 1 base and J 12 bases, leaving 11 bases between the germline ends. Germline V gene lookup returns CDR1 SGHVS and CDR2 FQNEAQ. This CDR3 is 12 amino acids long. CDR3 amino acids: CASSLDLTPQYF. The CDR3 DNA sequence: TGTGCCAGCAGCTTAGACCTGACTCCTCAGTATTTT.

The J gene is TRBJ1-2, the V gene TRBV4-1, with TRBD1 identical over 7 bases. The germline CDR1 and CDR2 sequences are MGHRA and YSYEKL. The CDR3 sequence is 18 residues long. V lost 2 bases and J lost 0; bases outside the gene matches: 12. CDR3 DNA: TGCGCCAGCAGCCAACTTTTTAACCGGGACAGATCTAACTATGGCTACACCTTC. It codes for CASSQLFNRDRSNYGYTF.

This clone was detected only once. V usage is TRBV29-1 and J usage is TRBJ2-2; 8 nucleotides match TRBD1. Germline V gene sequence: CDR1 SQVTM, CDR2 ANQGSEA. This CDR3 spans 14 amino acids. The junction had 6 bases not matched to a gene; V was cut back by 3 bases and J by 6 bases. The CDR3 region has the DNA TGCAGCGTTGAGGGACAGGAGGGGGCCGGGGAGCTGTTTTTT. Translating it yields CSVEGQEGAGELFF.

The V gene is TRBV4-3, the J gene TRBJ1-1; 9 bases are shared with TRBD1. The CDR3 has 16 residues. Trimming cost V 4 bases and J 4 bases; bases outside gene matches: 10. Germline values: CDR1 LGHNA, CDR2 YSLEER. This CDR3 reads CASSRAGDRGATEAFF. CDR3 coding DNA: TGCGCCAGCAGCCGGGCGGGAGACAGGGGGGCCACTGAAGCTTTCTTT.

The J gene is TRBJ1-2, the V gene TRBV7-8; 8 bases fit TRBD1. Germline V gene lookup returns CDR1 SGHVS and CDR2 FQNEAQ. This CDR3 contains 14 residues. V was pared by 3 bases and J by 5 bases, with 5 bases of the junction left unmatched. DNA for the CDR3: TGTGCCAGCAGCTTCTCCAGACAGGGGTATGGCTACACCTTC. Translating it yields CASSFSRQGYGYTF.

The CDR3 DNA follows: TGTGCCAGCTCACCAGGGAGGGGATATAATTCACCCCTCCACTTT. This gives the protein CASSPGRGYNSPLHF. The chain is built from TRBV18 and TRBJ1-6; a weak D match, TRBD1 (5 bases). CDR1 and CDR2 (germline): KGHSH, LQKENI. Trimming removed 2 bases at V and 4 bases at J, with 9 bases between. The CDR3 has 15 residues.

The genes are TRBV5-1 and TRBJ2-1; 8 nucleotides agree with TRBD1. Germline V gene lookup returns CDR1 SGHRS and CDR2 YFSETQ. This CDR3 has 15 amino acids. The ends lost 0 bases at V and 6 bases at J; junction bases unmatched: 5. This CDR3 reads CASSLGRQGFNEQFF. CDR3 nucleotides: TGCGCCAGCAGCTTGGGGCGACAGGGGTTCAATGAGCAGTTCTTC.

The chain couples TRBV18 to TRBJ1-1, with D hard to call. Germline V gene data show CDR1 as KGHSH and CDR2 as LQKENI. The CDR3 totals 14 residues. V was pared by 3 bases and J by 1 base, with 9 bases between. The CDR3 nucleotides read TGTGCCAGCTCACCCCGGGGAGGGAACACTGAAGCTTTCTTT. It encodes CASSPRGGNTEAFF.

CDR3 nucleotide sequence: TGTGCCAGCAGCTTAAACAGGGGGTTTACTGAAGCTTTCTTT. Protein product: CASSLNRGFTEAFF. V gene TRBV11-3 combines with J gene TRBJ1-1, with 8 bases matching TRBD1. The V gene end was trimmed by 2 bases and the J gene end by 5 bases; junction bases not matched to a gene: 4. The germline V gene has CDR1 SGHNT and CDR2 YENEEA. This CDR3 contains 14 residues.

This clone was seen more than once but under ten times. The gene calls are TRBV9 and TRBJ1-2, with unresolved D. Trimming left V 2 bases short and J 10 bases short, with 15 bases between. This CDR3 has 13 amino acids. Germline V CDR1 and CDR2: SGDLS, YYNGEE. Here the CDR3 reads CASSVGIQGDYTF. The CDR3 nucleotides read TGTGCCAGCAGCGTTGGCATCCAAGGAGACTACACCTTC.

V and J are TRBV4-2 and TRBJ1-4; 9 nucleotides agree with TRBD1. Germline loops: CDR1 LGHNA, CDR2 YNFKEQ. This CDR3 spans 13 amino acids. J lost 8 bases, V lost 10 bases, and 8 bases had no gene match. The CDR3 sequence is CATSGTGREKLFF. Written as DNA, the CDR3 is TGTGCCACCTCCGGGACAGGGAGGGAAAAACTGTTTTTT.